The 14 T cell receptor beta chains given below trace back to one sample, sequenced in a study of cytomegalovirus exposure and HLA in healthy donors. 13 Jbeta primers and 60 Vbeta primers were used for the PCR. The repertoire was sequenced with immunoSEQ multiplex PCR; TCRdb's copy has only in-frame clones and lacks some. The profile shows about 200,000 clones, 79% of them singletons. Sequenced sample: PBMCs. The source of these receptors is a girl aged 10-17 years in good health and CMV-seropositive.

This chain joins TRBV5-1 and TRBJ1-6; TRBD1 is a possible D gene (6 bases). Deletions cut 10 bases from V and 0 bases from J, with 14 bases between. The CDR3 is 15 residues long. The germline CDR1 and CDR2 sequences are SGHRS and YFSETQ. CDR3 nucleotide sequence: TGCGCCCGAGAGGGAGGGGGCTCCTATAATTCACCCCTCCACTTT. Protein product: CAREGGGSYNSPLHF.

This chain joins TRBV2 and TRBJ2-1, with 7 bases identical to TRBD2. In germline, CDR1 is SNHLY, CDR2 FYNNEI. Trimming took 4 bases from V and 4 from J; bases not matched to a gene: 4. This CDR3 has 14 amino acids. This CDR3 reads CASSVQGGYNEQFF. The CDR3 DNA reads TGTGCCAGCAGTGTTCAGGGAGGGTACAATGAGCAGTTCTTC. The full variable domain, its missing parts supplied by reference TRBV2 and TRBJ2-1, is EPEVTQTPSHQVTQMGQEVILRCVPISNHLYFYWYRQILGQKVEFLVSFYNNEISEKSEIFDDQFSVERPDGSNFTLKIRSTKLEDSAMYFCASSVQGGYNEQFFGPGTRLTVL.

This clone was seen only once. The chain recombines TRBV19 with TRBJ2-2, with 8 bases that match TRBD1. The CDR3 sequence is 15 residues long. With V trimmed by 6 bases and J by 1 base, 4 bases remained unmatched. From germline, CDR1 is LNHDA and CDR2 SQIVND (reference sequence). As DNA, the CDR3 is TGTGCCAGTAGGATGGGACAGGAGAACACCGGGGAGCTGTTTTTT. Translating gives CASRMGQENTGELFF.

V is TRBV4-3 and J is TRBJ2-7; 8 bases align to TRBD2. The CDR3 length is 15 residues. Germline loops: CDR1 LGHNA, CDR2 YSLEER. V was pared by 4 bases and J by 5 bases, with 10 bases of the junction left unmatched. Written as DNA, the CDR3 is TGCGCCAGCAGCCCAAGCGGGGGCCAGGCCCACGAGCAGTACTTC. This sequence encodes CASSPSGGQAHEQYF.

This clone was seen more than once but under ten times. J is TRBJ1-1 and V is TRBV6-5; perhaps TRBD1 as D (6 bases). V shed 6 bases and J shed 8 bases, with 16 bases lying between them. Germline CDR1 is MNHEY and CDR2 is SVGAGI. The CDR3 length is 13 residues. This chain's CDR3 is CASRNPSDREAFF. The CDR3, as DNA: TGTGCCAGCAGAAACCCCTCCGACAGGGAAGCTTTCTTT.

V gene TRBV18 combines with J gene TRBJ2-7, with 11 bases identical to TRBD2. CDR1 is KGHSH, CDR2 LQKENI, per germline. Trimming at V came to 3 bases and at J to 5 bases, leaving 6 bases not matched to a gene. The CDR3 has 15 amino acids. CDR3 nucleotide sequence: TGTGCCAGCTCACCCACTAGCGGGGGATCGGACGAGCAGTACTTC. Encoded protein: CASSPTSGGSDEQYF.

The chain uses TRBV5-6 and TRBJ2-5; D is perhaps TRBD2 (6 bases). CDR3 length: 17 residues. In germline, CDR1 is SGHDT, CDR2 YYEEEE. V was cut by 0 bases and J by 0 bases, with 15 bases left in between. The CDR3 here is CASSLDAGLPYQETQYF. CDR3 DNA sequence: TGTGCCAGCAGCTTGGACGCGGGACTTCCGTACCAAGAGACCCAGTACTTC.

The chain combines TRBV11-3 with TRBJ2-7; 7 bases agree with TRBD2. The CDR3 runs 12 residues. V was pared by 1 base and J by 7 bases, with 1 base of the junction left unmatched. Per germline, CDR1 SGHNT and CDR2 YENEEA. DNA for the CDR3: TGTGCCAGCAGCTTAGCGGGGGGAGAGCAGTACTTC. Translation: CASSLAGGEQYF. The variable domain in full, completed from reference TRBV11-3 and TRBJ2-7, reads EAGVVQSPRYKIIEKKQPVAFWCNPISGHNTLYWYLQNLGQGPELLIRYENEEAVDDSQLPKDRFSAERLKGVDSTLKIQPAELGDSAVYLCASSLAGGEQYFGPGTRLTVT.

The V call is TRBV4-1, the J call TRBJ1-5, with D maybe TRBD1 (6 bases). Germline V gene lookup returns CDR1 MGHRA and CDR2 YSYEKL. The CDR3 runs to 15 residues. Trimming pared 3 bases from V and 5 bases from J, leaving 14 bases between. In nucleotides, the CDR3 is TGCGCCAGCAGCCATTACGGCAGGGGAGATCAGCCCCAGCATTTT. It codes for CASSHYGRGDQPQHF.

The chain has TRBV4-3 and TRBJ2-5; D perhaps matches TRBD1 (5 bases). CDR1 and CDR2 (germline): LGHNA, YSLEER. The ends were cut back, 0 bases at V and 1 base at J, with 6 bases in the middle. This CDR3 spans 14 amino acids. In DNA form, the CDR3 reads TGCGCCAGCAGCCAAGACGACAGCCAAGAGACCCAGTACTTC. Translated: CASSQDDSQETQYF.

The V gene is TRBV30, the J gene TRBJ2-3; 8 bases are a match to TRBD2. This CDR3 spans 13 amino acids. Germline V gene data show CDR1 as GTSNPN and CDR2 as SVGIG (reference sequence). Losses at the gene ends were 8 bases for V and 8 bases for J; bases not matched to a gene: 12. Here the CDR3 DNA reads TGTGCCCTTCGGGGGGGACTTCTTCCTACGCAGTATTTT. This codes for CALRGGLLPTQYF.

This chain joins TRBV2 and TRBJ1-2, with 10 bases matching TRBD1. Germline V gives CDR1 SNHLY, CDR2 FYNNEI. The CDR3 runs to 16 residues. V shed 4 bases, J shed 5 bases, and the junction held 10 bases outside the gene matches. The CDR3 nucleotides read TGTGCCAGCAGTGGGACAGGGGGGATGGTTGCATATGGCTACACCTTC. Its protein product is CASSGTGGMVAYGYTF.

J is TRBJ2-7 and V is TRBV9; 8 bases map to TRBD1. CDR3 length equals 15 residues. V dropped 4 bases and J dropped 0; count of bases not matched to a gene: 6. Germline V gene data show CDR1 as SGDLS and CDR2 as YYNGEE. The CDR3 protein is CASSSGTGYSYEQYF. Here the CDR3 DNA reads TGTGCCAGCAGCTCCGGGACAGGCTACTCCTACGAGCAGTACTTC.

CDR3 in amino acids: CASSREGVNTEAFF. CDR3 DNA sequence: TGTGCCAGCAGCCGTGAAGGGGTGAACACTGAAGCTTTCTTT. The chain recombines TRBV7-9 with TRBJ1-1, with D perhaps matching TRBD1 (5 bases). Germline CDR1 SEHNR, CDR2 FQNEAQ (reference sequence). The CDR3 runs to 14 residues. V shed 5 bases and J shed 0 bases, with 10 bases lying between them.